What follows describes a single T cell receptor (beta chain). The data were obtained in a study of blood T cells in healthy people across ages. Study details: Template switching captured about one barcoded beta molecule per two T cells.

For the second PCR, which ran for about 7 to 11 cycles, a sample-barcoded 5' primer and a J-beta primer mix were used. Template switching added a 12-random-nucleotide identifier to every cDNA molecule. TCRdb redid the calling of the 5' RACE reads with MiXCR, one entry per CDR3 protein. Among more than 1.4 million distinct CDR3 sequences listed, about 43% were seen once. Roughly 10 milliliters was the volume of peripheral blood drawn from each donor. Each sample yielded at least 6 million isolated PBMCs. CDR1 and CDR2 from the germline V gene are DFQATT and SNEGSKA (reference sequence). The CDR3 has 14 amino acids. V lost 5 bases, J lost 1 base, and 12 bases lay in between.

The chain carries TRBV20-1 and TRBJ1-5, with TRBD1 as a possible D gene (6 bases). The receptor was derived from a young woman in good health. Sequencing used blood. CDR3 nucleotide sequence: TGCAGTGCTGGGGGGCGAGGGAGCAATCAGCCCCAGCATTTT. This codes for CSAGGRGSNQPQHF.